This T cell receptor (beta chain) was observed in a study of T cell repertoires in aging, cancer and after chemotherapy. Study-wide background: Chronic lymphocytic leukemia patients on fludarabine- or bendamustine-based regimens gave paired samples before and after chemotherapy. Study-wide findings and caveats: Across the chemotherapy interval, each cancer cohort showed higher median generation probability, suggesting thymic rebound. Immunological memory after chemotherapy cannot be judged from the repertoire data. Untreated cancer patients had significantly lower blood TCR diversity than age-matched healthy donors.

By share, this clonotype counts as medium-sized (0.01 to 0.1%). Its specificity is unknown. The CDR3 has 14 residues. Trimming cost V 4 bases and J 0 bases; bases outside gene matches: 1. CDR1 and CDR2 from the germline V gene are SGHKS and YYEKEE (reference sequence). Peripheral blood genomic DNA, not sorted cells or RNA, was the template. Multiplex touch-down PCR with TRB-A/B primers amplified rearranged V-D-J TRB sequences. TCRdb reprocessed the multiplex PCR reads via MiXCR and lists one record per CDR3 protein. Seen here are several thousand distinct CDR3 sequences, around 25% observed once, and the top ten hold 2.8%.

The material sequenced was blood. The rearrangement links TRBV5-5 to TRBJ1-5; 7 bases fit TRBD1. The sequence derives from a human donor with a blood cancer. CDR3 nucleotide sequence: TGTGCCAGCAGCGACAGGGATAGCAATCAGCCCCAGCATTTT. It translates to CASSDRDSNQPQHF.